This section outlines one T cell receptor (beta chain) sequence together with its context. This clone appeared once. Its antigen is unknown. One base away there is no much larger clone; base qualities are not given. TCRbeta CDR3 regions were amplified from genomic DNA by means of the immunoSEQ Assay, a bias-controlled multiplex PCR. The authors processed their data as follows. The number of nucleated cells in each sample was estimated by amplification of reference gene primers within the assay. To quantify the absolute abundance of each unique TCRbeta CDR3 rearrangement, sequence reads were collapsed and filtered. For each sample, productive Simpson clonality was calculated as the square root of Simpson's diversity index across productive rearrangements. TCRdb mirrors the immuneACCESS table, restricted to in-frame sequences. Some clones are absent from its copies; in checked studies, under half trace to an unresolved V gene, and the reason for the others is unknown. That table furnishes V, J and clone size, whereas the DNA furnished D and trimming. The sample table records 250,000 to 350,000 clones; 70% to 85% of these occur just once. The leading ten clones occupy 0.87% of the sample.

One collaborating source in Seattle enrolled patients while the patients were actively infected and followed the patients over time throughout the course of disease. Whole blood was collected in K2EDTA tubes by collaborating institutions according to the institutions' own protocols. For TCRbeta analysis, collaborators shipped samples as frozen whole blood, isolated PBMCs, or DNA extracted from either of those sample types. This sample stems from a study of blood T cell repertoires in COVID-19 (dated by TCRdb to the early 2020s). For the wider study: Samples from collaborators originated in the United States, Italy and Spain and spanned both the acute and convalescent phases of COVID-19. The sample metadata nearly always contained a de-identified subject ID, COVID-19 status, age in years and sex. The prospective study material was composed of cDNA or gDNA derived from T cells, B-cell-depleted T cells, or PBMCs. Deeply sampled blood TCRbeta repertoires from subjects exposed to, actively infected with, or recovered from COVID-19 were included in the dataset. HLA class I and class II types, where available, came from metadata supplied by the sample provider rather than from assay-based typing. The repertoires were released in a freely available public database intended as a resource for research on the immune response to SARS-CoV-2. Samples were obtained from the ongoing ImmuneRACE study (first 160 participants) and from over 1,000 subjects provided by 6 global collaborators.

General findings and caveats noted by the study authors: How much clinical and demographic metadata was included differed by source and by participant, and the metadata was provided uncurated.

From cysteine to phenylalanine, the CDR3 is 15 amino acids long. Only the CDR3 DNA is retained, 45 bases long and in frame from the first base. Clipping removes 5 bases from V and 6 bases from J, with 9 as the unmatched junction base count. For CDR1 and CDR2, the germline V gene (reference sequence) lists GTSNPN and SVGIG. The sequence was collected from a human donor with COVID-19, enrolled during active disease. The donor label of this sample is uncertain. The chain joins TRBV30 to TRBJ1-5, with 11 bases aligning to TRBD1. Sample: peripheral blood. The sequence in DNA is TGTGCCTGGTCCCCGGACAGGGGGCTAGGTCAGCCCCAGCATTTT. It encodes CAWSPDRGLGQPQHF.